Sequencing of this T cell receptor (beta chain) was carried out in a study of shared clonotypes between healthy human individuals (TCRdb year 2020). About the full investigation: Two women and a few men aged 18 to 49 years were included in the cohort. Libraries were prepared and TCR repertoires were sequenced by different laboratories using diverse techniques, in order to increase sequencing depth and limit assay-specific biases. Leukapheresis yielded between about 0.94 and 9 billion PBMCs per donor. The study deeply sequenced blood TCR repertoires of five healthy adults to estimate repertoire size and the extent of clonotype sharing between individuals. For each donor, CD4 naive and CD4 memory were each given three plates, CD8 naive was given two plates, and CD8 memory was given one plate. Study-wide findings and limitations: Naive subsets generally had larger estimated clonotype richness than memory subsets did. Higher generation probabilities were observed for clonotypes shared by all four sorted-subset donors than for non-shared clonotypes. Only blood was sampled, and tissue TCR repertoires likely differ from those in blood. Even with the large sequencing depth, rarefaction of the sorted-subset datasets indicated that sequencing was incomplete. When a handful of donors were compared, the shared fraction of clonotypes was 5% to 6.5% for naive CD4, approximately 3.3% for naive CD8, roughly 2.5% for memory CD4, and roughly 0.43% for memory CD8. Pairwise subsampling indicated that sequencing depth was expected to affect the degree of clonotype sharing among donors. The small number of donors limited the genetic and exposure-history diversity represented.

Using the deep immunoSEQ assay, TCR CDR3 regions were amplified from genomic DNA by multiplex PCR. Extracted genomic DNA from each cell subset was distributed evenly across all wells of several immunoSEQ 96-well plates, and each plate was treated as a replicate. For sorted subsets, 150 to 200 ng genomic DNA, equal to tens of thousands of T cell genomes, was loaded into each replicate PCR. Purified libraries were measured with a Qubit 3.0 fluorometer, size-checked on a Bioanalyzer 2100, and measured again with the KAPA Library Quantification kit. Every immunoSEQ 96-well plate was sequenced on a dedicated single-read 150-cycle Illumina NextSeq 550 flow cell. Per the authors' processing: The immunoSEQ output contained only junctional sequences without quality scores, so filtering could not match that applied to full-length reads. Sequences were annotated with PyIR, a Python wrapper for IgBLAST v1.9, and V/J genes and CDR3 were assigned using IMGT germline references. Reads were removed for weak V/J assignments (E-value above 1e-6), missing CDR3, stop codons, out-of-frame junctions, or ambiguous translated residues. A V3J clonotype was defined by an identical inferred V gene, J gene, and CDR3 amino acid sequence. The percentage overlap between two repertoires was calculated by dividing the number of shared unique clonotypes by the size of the smaller repertoire. RTK rarefaction, the Chao1 estimator, and Recon v2.1 estimates of unobserved clonotypes were used to assess repertoire richness. Generation probabilities were computed with OLGA for all TCRbeta clonotypes obtained by the gDNA method from several donors. Entries here come from immuneACCESS through TCRdb and include only in-frame sequences with V and J called. Some clones fail to appear in such tables; in the studies checked, an unresolved V gene covers under half of the shortfall, and the cause of the remainder is unknown. D and trimming were read from the DNA, whereas the V and J calls and clone size are those reported in that table. The sample table holds a few million clones, of which approximately 96% were seen once. The top ten clonotypes cover approximately 0.13% of the sample.

Healthy HIV-negative adults with no recently reported acute infections or vaccinations were included as donors. All donors were Caucasian adults living in Nashville, Tennessee, USA. CD4+ T cells were enriched by magnetic negative selection; naive cells were then positively selected on CD45RA, and the negative fraction formed the memory subset. Blood was obtained by leukapheresis, after which PBMCs were separated by Ficoll-Histopaque density gradient centrifugation and cryopreserved in liquid nitrogen vapor phase. Analytical flow cytometry was used to check the purity and quantity of every magnetically sorted T cell population. Genomic DNA was isolated from each sorted fraction and quantified by UV absorbance on a Nanodrop 2000c. The V end loses 7 bases and the J end loses 2 bases, and a stretch of 11 bases separates them. The CDR3 goes from the cysteine to the phenylalanine over 13 residues. The only DNA kept is the CDR3, 39 bases in frame from the first base. The germline V gene gives CDR1 as SNHLY and CDR2 as FYNNEI.

As to this clone: Its cognate antigen has yet to be identified. Nothing much larger sits one base from this clone, and base qualities are not available.

The source of this sequence is a young man in good health. The rearrangement combines TRBV2 with TRBJ1-2; TRBD1 could be the D gene, as 6 bases match. The sample was naive CD4+ T cells sorted from blood. The cell subset or site label on this specimen signifies: CD45RA+ positively selected. The CDR3 has the sequence CASTGTPNYGYTF. The DNA reads as follows: TGTGCCAGCACCGGGACACCCAACTATGGCTACACCTTC.